The source of this TCR beta chain is a study of tumor and adjacent non-tumor tissue in lung cancer. Study observations and caveats: Top 100 clones took a larger repertoire share in normal lung. Tumor TCR diversity, when higher, was linked to shorter survival.

This sample's RNA came from whole unsorted tissue. Distant lung tissue was collected more than 3 cm away from the tumor edge. TCRbeta libraries were built with three rounds of nested PCR, modified from ARM-PCR. MiXCR, applied by TCRdb to the multiplex PCR reads, yields one record per CDR3 protein. The data contain about 100,000 distinct CDR3 sequences, less than 75% of them singletons. This clonotype turned up a few times. Its antigen is not identified. The source of this sequence is a man younger than 40 with non-small cell lung cancer. The source material was distant non-tumor lung tissue.

The CDR3 spells CSAEGARTQETQYF. DNA for the CDR3: TGCAGTGCTGAGGGGGCTAGAACCCAAGAGACCCAGTACTTC. V and J are TRBV20-1 and TRBJ2-5; 7 bases align to TRBD1. Germline loops: CDR1 DFQATT, CDR2 SNEGSKA (reference sequence). Unmatched junction bases numbered 7, after V lost 5 bases and J lost 1 base. The CDR3 runs to 14 residues.